This T cell receptor beta chain was obtained from a study of technical replicates of blood from a few donors. CDR3 length: 12 amino acids. Trimming removed 5 bases from V and 2 bases from J, with 7 bases in between. Germline CDR1 and CDR2: SEHNR and FQNEAQ (reference sequence). The protocol was immunoSEQ multiplex PCR, while the TCRdb copy is restricted to in-frame clones and leaves out a portion. The sample contains roughly 14,000 clones, more than 75% of which appear only once. The sequence was collected from a human donor in good health. The rearrangement links TRBV7-9 to TRBJ2-7; D gene uncertain. Sequenced input: PBMCs. The CDR3 is CASSPSAYEQYF. In DNA, the CDR3 is TGTGCCAGCAGCCCGTCCGCCTACGAGCAGTACTTC.